The T cell receptor beta chain described here comes from a study of vaccination and CD4 T cells after COVID-19. The sample's time point: late sampling 161 to 241 days after vaccination in three convalescent patients. Treatment noted: roughly ten-day PBMC culture with coronavirus spike peptide pools or control peptides (ViraFEST assay). Peptide pool stimulation in ViraFEST expanded antigen-specific T cells, whose TCRs were then sequenced. Study-level findings and limits: Spike mono-reactivity applied to 304 of 307 vaccine-specific clones detected in convalescent patients. The study found that a median approximately 86% of reactive clones in convalescent patients appeared only post-vaccination.

On this clonotype itself: The target antigen is unknown.

Researchers used the Oncomine TCR Beta short-read assay to sequence DNA from cultured CD4+ T cells. Genomic DNA was isolated from cultured CD4+ T cells. TCRdb independently ran MiXCR on the PCR reads; one entry per CDR3 protein. Among about 25,000 distinct CDR3 sequences listed, 40% to 50% were seen once. Germline V gene sequence: CDR1 MDHEN, CDR2 SYDVKM. Trimming removed 4 bases at V and 1 base at J, with 7 bases between. The CDR3 totals 13 residues. V is TRBV28 and J is TRBJ2-5; no firm D call. The TCR was taken from a human donor who had recovered from COVID-19. The source material was CD4+ T cells from blood, cultured in vitro, sampled about 7 months after SARS-CoV-2 vaccination. The chain's CDR3 is CASSSASQETQYF. Here the CDR3 DNA reads TGTGCCAGCAGTTCCGCAAGCCAAGAGACCCAGTACTTC. Combining the CDR3 with reference TRBV28 and TRBJ2-5 gives the whole variable domain DVKVTQSSRYLVKRTGEKVFLECVQDMDHENMFWYRQDPGLGLRLIYFSYDVKMKEKGDIPEGYSVSREKKERFSLILESASTNQTSMYLCASSSASQETQYFGPGTRLLVL.